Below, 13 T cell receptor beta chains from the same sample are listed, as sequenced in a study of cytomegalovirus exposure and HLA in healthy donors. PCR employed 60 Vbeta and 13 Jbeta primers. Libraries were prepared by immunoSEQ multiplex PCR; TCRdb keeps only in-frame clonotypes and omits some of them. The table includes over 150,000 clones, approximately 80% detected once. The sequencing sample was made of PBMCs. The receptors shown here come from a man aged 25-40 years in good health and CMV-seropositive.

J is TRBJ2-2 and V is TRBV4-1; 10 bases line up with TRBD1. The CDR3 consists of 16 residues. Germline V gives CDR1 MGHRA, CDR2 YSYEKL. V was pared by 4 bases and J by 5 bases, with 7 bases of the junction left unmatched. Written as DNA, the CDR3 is TGCGCCAGCAGCCTAGCCGGGACAGGGGTAACCGGGGAGCTGTTTTTT. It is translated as CASSLAGTGVTGELFF.

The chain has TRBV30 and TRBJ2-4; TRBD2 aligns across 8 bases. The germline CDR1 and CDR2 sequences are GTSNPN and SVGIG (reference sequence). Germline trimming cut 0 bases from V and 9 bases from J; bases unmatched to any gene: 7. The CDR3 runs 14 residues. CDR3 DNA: TGTGCCTGGAGTGTACCCGGGAGGGAGGCCATTCAGTACTTC. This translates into CAWSVPGREAIQYF.

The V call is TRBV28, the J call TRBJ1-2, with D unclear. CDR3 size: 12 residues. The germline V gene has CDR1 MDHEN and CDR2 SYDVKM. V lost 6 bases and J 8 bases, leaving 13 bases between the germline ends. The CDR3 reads CASRPQVLGYTF. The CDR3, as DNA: TGTGCCAGCAGGCCGCAGGTTTTGGGCTACACCTTC.

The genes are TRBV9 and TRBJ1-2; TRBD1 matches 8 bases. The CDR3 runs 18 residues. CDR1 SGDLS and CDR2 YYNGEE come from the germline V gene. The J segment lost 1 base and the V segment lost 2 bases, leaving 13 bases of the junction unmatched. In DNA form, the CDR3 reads TGTGCCAGCAGCGTGAGGGGACAGGCCCATTCAAGTAACTATGGCTACACCTTC. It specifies CASSVRGQAHSSNYGYTF.

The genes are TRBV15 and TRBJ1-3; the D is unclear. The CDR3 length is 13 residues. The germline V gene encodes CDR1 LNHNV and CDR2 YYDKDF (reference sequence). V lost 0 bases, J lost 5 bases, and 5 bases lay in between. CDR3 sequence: CATSRELRNTIYF. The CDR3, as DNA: TGTGCCACCAGCAGAGAATTAAGAAACACCATATATTTT.

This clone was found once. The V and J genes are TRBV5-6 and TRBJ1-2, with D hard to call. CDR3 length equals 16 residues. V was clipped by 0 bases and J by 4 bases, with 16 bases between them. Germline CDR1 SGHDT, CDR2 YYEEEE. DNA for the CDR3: TGTGCCAGCAGCTTGGCCAATCCGACATTTAGCTATGGCTACACCTTC. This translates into CASSLANPTFSYGYTF.

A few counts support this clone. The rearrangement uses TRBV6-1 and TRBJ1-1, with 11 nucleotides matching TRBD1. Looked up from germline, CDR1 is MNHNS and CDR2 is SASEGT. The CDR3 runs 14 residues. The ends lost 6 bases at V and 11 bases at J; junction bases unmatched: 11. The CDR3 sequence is CASSAGTGGDWAFF. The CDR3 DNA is TGTGCCAGCAGCGCCGGGACAGGGGGGGATTGGGCTTTCTTT.

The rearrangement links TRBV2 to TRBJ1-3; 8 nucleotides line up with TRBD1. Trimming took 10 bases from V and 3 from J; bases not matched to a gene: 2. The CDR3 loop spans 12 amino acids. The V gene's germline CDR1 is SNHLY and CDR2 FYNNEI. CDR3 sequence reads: CATGTGGNTIYF. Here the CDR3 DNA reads TGTGCCACCGGGACAGGTGGAAACACCATATATTTT.

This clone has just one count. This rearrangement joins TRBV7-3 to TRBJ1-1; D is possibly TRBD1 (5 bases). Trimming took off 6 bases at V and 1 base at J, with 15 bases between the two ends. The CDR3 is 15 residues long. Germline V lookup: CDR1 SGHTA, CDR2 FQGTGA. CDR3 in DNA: TGTGCCAGCAGTCCAGACTCGACAGAGAACACTGAAGCTTTCTTT. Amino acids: CASSPDSTENTEAFF.

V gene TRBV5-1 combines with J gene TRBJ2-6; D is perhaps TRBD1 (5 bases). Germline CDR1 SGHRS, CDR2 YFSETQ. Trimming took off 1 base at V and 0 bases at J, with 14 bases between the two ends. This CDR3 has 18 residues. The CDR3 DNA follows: TGCGCCAGCAGCTTGTTTGGAACAGGACCCTCTGGGGCCAACGTCCTGACTTTC. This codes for CASSLFGTGPSGANVLTF.

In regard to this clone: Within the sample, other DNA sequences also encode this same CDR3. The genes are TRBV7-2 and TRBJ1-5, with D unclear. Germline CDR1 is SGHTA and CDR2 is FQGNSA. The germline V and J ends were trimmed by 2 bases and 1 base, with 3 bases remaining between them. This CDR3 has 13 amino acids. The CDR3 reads CASSLSSNQPQHF. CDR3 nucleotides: TGTGCCAGCAGCTTATCGAGCAATCAGCCCCAGCATTTT.

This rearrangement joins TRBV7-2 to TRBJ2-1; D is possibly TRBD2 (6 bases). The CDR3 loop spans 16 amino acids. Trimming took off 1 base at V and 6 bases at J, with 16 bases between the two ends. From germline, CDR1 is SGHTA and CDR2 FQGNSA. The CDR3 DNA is TGTGCCAGCAGCTTAGGCCCCCCCAGCGGGCCCAATGAGCAGTTCTTC. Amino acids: CASSLGPPSGPNEQFF.

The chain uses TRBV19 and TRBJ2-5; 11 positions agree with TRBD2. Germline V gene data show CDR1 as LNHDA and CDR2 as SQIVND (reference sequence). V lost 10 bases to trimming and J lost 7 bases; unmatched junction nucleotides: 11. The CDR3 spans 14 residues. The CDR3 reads CATQPLAGAGTQYF. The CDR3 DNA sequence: TGTGCCACCCAGCCACTAGCGGGAGCGGGGACCCAGTACTTC.